This T cell receptor (beta chain) appears in the sequencing data of a study of blood T cell repertoires in COVID-19 (TCRdb year 2020). Looking at the study overall: Samples covering the acute and convalescent phases of COVID-19 were provided by collaborators in the United States, Italy and Spain. The prospective study material was composed of cDNA or gDNA derived from T cells, B-cell-depleted T cells, or PBMCs. The dataset comprised deeply sampled blood TCRbeta repertoires from subjects exposed to, actively infected with, or recovered from COVID-19. A freely available public database, intended as a resource for researchers studying the immune response to SARS-CoV-2, is where the repertoires were released. Samples were obtained from the ongoing ImmuneRACE study (first 160 participants) and from 1,200 or so subjects provided by 6 global collaborators. Nearly every sample came with metadata listing a de-identified subject ID, COVID-19 status, age in years and sex. Where HLA class I and class II types were available, the types were taken from metadata supplied by the sample provider, not from assay-based typing. Overall study outcomes, separate from this receptor: How much clinical and demographic metadata was included differed by source and by participant, and the metadata was provided uncurated.

One collaborating source in Seattle enrolled patients while the patients were actively infected and followed the patients over time throughout the course of disease. Collaborating institutions collected whole blood in K2EDTA tubes following their own protocols. Collaborator samples were shipped for TCRbeta analysis as frozen whole blood, isolated PBMCs, or DNA extracted from either sample type. The CDR3 numbers 11 residues from cysteine through phenylalanine. CDR3 DNA is the only sequence kept; it has 33 bases, read in frame from the first base. Trimming takes 6 bases from V and 7 bases from J, and the germline ends sit 9 bases apart. TCRbeta CDR3 regions were amplified from genomic DNA by means of the immunoSEQ Assay, a bias-controlled multiplex PCR. The source study handled its data this way. Nucleated cell counts per sample were estimated from amplification of reference gene primers within the assay. To quantify the absolute abundance of each unique TCRbeta CDR3 rearrangement, sequence reads were collapsed and filtered. Productive Simpson clonality was computed per sample as the square root of Simpson's diversity index over productive rearrangements. TCRdb stores this immuneACCESS table with in-frame sequences only. Part of the clones is absent; in the studies checked, under half of the shortfall reflects unresolved V genes, and no reason is known for the rest. Clone size and V and J calls were adopted from that table, with D and trimming inferred from the DNA. This sample holds around 60,000 clones; about two thirds were observed only once. Clones ranked in the top ten supply around 4.9% of the sample.

This clone was recorded at least ten times. No cognate antigen has been identified for it. Within one base of it there is no much larger clone, and no base qualities were kept. This clonotype was obtained from a woman aged 70-85 years with COVID-19, enrolled during active disease. The sequenced sample consisted of peripheral blood. The chain joins TRBV12-3 or TRBV12-4 to TRBJ1-1; a tentative D match to TRBD1 spans 6 bases. CDR3 region: CASRPTGEAFF. The DNA is TGTGCCAGCAGACCGACAGGTGAAGCTTTCTTT.